The 18 T cell receptor beta chains in this list originate from one sample, sequenced in a study of regulatory T cells in long-lasting Graves disease. Arm-PCR of CDR3 regions and iRepertoire HTBI primers were the basis on which TCR beta libraries were built. MiXCR, run by TCRdb on the multiplex PCR reads, gives a single entry per CDR3 protein. The table includes about half a million distinct CDR3 sequences, around a fifth detected once. The time point is: persistent/refractory GD, antithyroid drugs over 5 years with positive TRAb. There was RNA extracted from PBMCs, and the TCR library was made from it. The starting material was peripheral blood mononuclear cells (PBMCs), obtained when the disease was refractory, from a patient treated with antithyroid drugs. Receptor source: a female donor with Graves disease.

This clonotype was observed once. A read error is possible here, since a much larger clone lies one base away. The chain is built from TRBV20-1 and TRBJ1-4; D is perhaps TRBD1 (5 bases). From germline, CDR1 is DFQATT and CDR2 SNEGSKA (reference sequence). CDR3 size: 13 residues. CDR3 bases: TGCAGTGCCCTCCAGGGATTGGATGAAAAACTGCTTTTT. Translated: CSALQGLDEKLLF.

Remarks on this clonotype: One base away lies a much larger clone, so this may be a sequencing read error. V is TRBV3-1 and J is TRBJ2-5; D may match TRBD1 or TRBD2 (5 bases each). V lost 5 bases to trimming and J lost 4 bases, with 8 bases between them. The CDR3 extends over 12 amino acids. Germline CDR1 reads LGHDT; CDR2 reads YNNKEL (reference sequence). CDR3 sequence: CASSWGTETQYF. In nucleotides, the CDR3 is TGTGCCAGCAGCTGGGGGACAGAGACCCAGTACTTC.

This clonotype has ten or more counts. The genes are TRBV28 and TRBJ1-1, with D unresolved. The ends were cut back, 6 bases at V and 3 bases at J, with 23 bases in the middle. Per germline, CDR1 MDHEN and CDR2 SYDVKM. The CDR3 length is 17 residues. This CDR3 reads CASSGKLGFGFDTEAFF. Here the CDR3 DNA reads TGTGCCAGCAGCGGAAAACTGGGCTTTGGATTTGACACTGAAGCTTTCTTT. The variable domain in full, with the rest retrieved from reference TRBV28 and TRBJ1-1, is DVKVTQSSRYLVKRTGEKVFLECVQDMDHENMFWYRQDPGLGLRLIYFSYDVKMKEKGDIPEGYSVSREKKERFSLILESASTNQTSMYLCASSGKLGFGFDTEAFFGQGTRLTVV.

Many counts were recorded for this clonotype. V usage is TRBV7-2 and J usage is TRBJ2-5; the match to TRBD2 covers 8 bases. V trimming: 7 bases; J trimming: 4 bases; junction bases outside the gene matches: 8. CDR1 is SGHTA, CDR2 FQGNSA, per germline. The CDR3 is 14 residues long. The CDR3 nucleotides read TGTGCCAGCACCCCCAACGGGGGGGGAGAGACCCAGTACTTC. Protein product: CASTPNGGGETQYF.

This clonotype was detected many times. J is TRBJ2-7 and V is TRBV5-1, with D maybe TRBD2 (5 bases). CDR1 is SGHRS and CDR2 is YFSETQ in the germline V gene. The CDR3 has 15 amino acids. V was pared by 5 bases and J by 0 bases, with 15 bases between. CDR3 amino acids: CASSSGLPNSYEQYF. In DNA, the CDR3 is TGCGCCAGCAGTTCCGGACTCCCGAACTCCTACGAGCAGTACTTC.

The CDR3 sequence is CAWSLQGPEAFF. The CDR3 bases are TGTGCCTGGAGTTTACAGGGACCTGAAGCTTTCTTT. The chain recombines TRBV30 with TRBJ1-1, with D tentatively TRBD1 (6 bases). V shed 2 bases and J shed 6 bases, with 10 bases lying between them. This CDR3 spans 12 amino acids. Per germline, CDR1 GTSNPN and CDR2 SVGIG (reference sequence).

In its sample, this clonotype was seen many times. The J gene is TRBJ2-7, the V gene TRBV28; D perhaps matches TRBD1 (5 bases). Looked up from germline, CDR1 is MDHEN and CDR2 is SYDVKM. The V end was cut by 3 bases, the J end by 2 bases, with 14 bases between. The CDR3 length is 15 residues. Written as DNA, the CDR3 is TGTGCCAGCAGTTTCCACTCCAGGGCCCCCTACGAGCAGTACTTC. Translation gives CASSFHSRAPYEQYF.

This clonotype was observed a few times. The genes are TRBV20-1 and TRBJ1-5, with 8 bases fitting TRBD1. CDR3 length: 13 amino acids. The V and J ends lost 6 bases and 7 bases, in that order; junction bases with no gene match: 8. In germline, CDR1 is DFQATT, CDR2 SNEGSKA (reference sequence). The CDR3 sequence: CSANSGGEQPQHF. The CDR3 coding sequence is TGCAGTGCAAATTCAGGGGGCGAACAGCCCCAGCATTTT.

This clonotype has more than one count but fewer than ten. CDR3 in DNA: TGTGCCAGCAGTCTTACCGGGCTTAATTCACCCCTCCACTTT. As protein: CASSLTGLNSPLHF. The chain carries TRBV6-1 and TRBJ1-6; D not resolved. Trimming took 5 bases from V and 6 from J, leaving 11 bases between them. Germline V gene lookup returns CDR1 MNHNS and CDR2 SASEGT. CDR3 size: 14 residues.

This clonotype was seen repeatedly, ten times or more. This chain uses TRBV28 with TRBJ2-5; the D gene is possibly TRBD1 (7 bases). Trimming took off 5 bases at V and 6 bases at J, with 22 bases between the two ends. The length of the CDR3 is 16 residues. From germline, CDR1 is MDHEN and CDR2 SYDVKM. CDR3 sequence: CASSPFVTGRSKTQYF. The CDR3 DNA reads TGTGCCAGCAGTCCCTTCGTGACAGGGAGGTCAAAGACCCAGTACTTC. Full variable domain (missing parts from reference TRBV28 and TRBJ2-5): DVKVTQSSRYLVKRTGEKVFLECVQDMDHENMFWYRQDPGLGLRLIYFSYDVKMKEKGDIPEGYSVSREKKERFSLILESASTNQTSMYLCASSPFVTGRSKTQYFGPGTRLLVL.

Ten or more counts support this clonotype. The gene calls are TRBV12-3 or TRBV12-4 and TRBJ2-2; no definite D call. The CDR3 consists of 13 residues. Trimming stripped 6 bases from V and 6 bases from J, with 11 bases between. The CDR3 DNA reads as TGTGCCAGCAGGTTAATCCGCGCCGGGGAGCTGTTTTTT. It is translated as CASRLIRAGELFF.

The chain links TRBV7-2 to TRBJ1-5; a weak D match, TRBD1 (6 bases). The CDR3 runs 15 residues. Trimming left V 5 bases short and J 5 bases short, with 16 bases between. Germline CDR1 and CDR2: SGHTA and FQGNSA. Written as DNA, the CDR3 is TGTGCCAGCAGCATAGAGTGGCAGGGGTATCAGCCCCAGCATTTT. It yields the protein CASSIEWQGYQPQHF.

The table lists this clonotype with a few counts. This chain connects TRBV7-2 to TRBJ2-7; no clear D. Germline CDR1 and CDR2: SGHTA and FQGNSA. The CDR3 consists of 14 residues. V lost 2 bases to trimming and J lost 0 bases, with 8 bases between them. DNA for the CDR3: TGTGCCAGCAGCTTAACACTGACCTCCTACGAGCAGTACTTC. Residues: CASSLTLTSYEQYF.

This clonotype was detected ten times or more. The V call is TRBV6-5, the J call TRBJ1-1; 8 nucleotides agree with TRBD1. The CDR3 is 15 residues long. Germline CDR1 reads MNHEY; CDR2 reads SVGAGI. V lost 2 bases, J lost 0 bases, and 2 bases stayed unmatched. The DNA of the CDR3 is TGTGCCAGCAGTTACGGGGGACAGGTGAACACTGAAGCTTTCTTT. Residues: CASSYGGQVNTEAFF.

This clonotype was observed a handful of times. V and J are TRBV6-2 or TRBV6-3 and TRBJ2-1; TRBD2 agrees at 10 bases. Germline V CDR1 and CDR2: MNHEY, SVGEGT. The CDR3 consists of 17 residues. With 5 bases clipped from V and 1 base from J, the junction kept 8 bases outside the gene matches. CDR3 in DNA: TGTGCCAGCAGTCCCCGGCCTAGCGGGGGTTCCTACAATGAGCAGTTCTTC. Protein product: CASSPRPSGGSYNEQFF.

This clonotype was detected only once. This sequence may be a read error, since a much larger clone differs from it by one base. This chain connects TRBV6-4 to TRBJ1-5; D unclear. The CDR3 extends over 13 amino acids. The ends were cut back, 5 bases at V and 7 bases at J, with 12 bases in the middle. The V gene's germline CDR1 is MRHNA and CDR2 SNTAGT. CDR3 nucleotides: TGTGCCAGCAGTTACGGGGTAGACCAGCCCCAGCATTTT. Amino acid sequence: CASSYGVDQPQHF.

This clonotype was counted a few times. The chain links TRBV29-1 to TRBJ1-3; tentatively, D is TRBD1 (6 bases). Per germline, CDR1 SQVTM and CDR2 ANQGSEA. The CDR3 is 14 residues long. V lost 0 bases, J lost 0 bases, and 6 bases lay in between. The CDR3 region has the DNA TGCAGCGTTGAAGAAGGGGGCTCTGGAAACACCATATATTTT. It translates to CSVEEGGSGNTIYF.

The chain recombines TRBV19 with TRBJ2-6; D is ambiguous. CDR1 and CDR2 (germline): LNHDA, SQIVND (reference sequence). The ends were cut back, 6 bases at V and 4 bases at J, with 4 bases in the middle. The CDR3 consists of 12 residues. CDR3 protein: CASRTGANVLTF. The CDR3 DNA sequence: TGTGCCAGTAGAACCGGGGCCAACGTCCTGACTTTC.